Listed below are T cell receptor beta chains from one sample, sequenced in a study of T cell responses to AZD1222 COVID-19 vaccine. Some clones are missing from TCRdb's copy, which holds only in-frame ones; the method was immunoSEQ multiplex PCR. The sample records approximately 100,000 clones, roughly 92% being singletons. Sequenced material: peripheral blood, taken on day 0 of AZD1222 vaccination. Receptors originate from an adult in good health. Both conserved end residues are part of each CDR3. A D gene is named only where the DNA matches it firmly. Expanded clones get a size class; other rows say once, few or many, or leave the size out.

size,V,J,D,DNA,CDR3
NA,TRBV5-4,TRBJ2-1,NA,TGTGCCAGCAGCTTGGCCGGGAACCTAGGGAATGAGCAGTTCTTC,CASSLAGNLGNEQFF
NA,TRBV30,TRBJ2-7,NA,TGTGCCTGGGAACCGGGACGATACTACGAGCAGTACTTC,CAWEPGRYYEQYF
NA,TRBV11-2,TRBJ1-5,NA,TGTGCCAGCAGTCTCAGTTATAGGGGCAATCAGCCCCAGCATTTT,CASSLSYRGNQPQHF
NA,TRBV19,TRBJ1-3,NA,TGTGCCAGTTTCGAGCCGGGGGGTCCCTCTGGAAACACCATATATTTT,CASFEPGGPSGNTIYF
NA,TRBV7-9,TRBJ2-3,TRBD2,TGTGCCAGCAGCTCCCGGGAGCGGGAGAGGACAGATACGCAGTATTTT,CASSSRERERTDTQYF
NA,TRBV29-1,TRBJ1-2,NA,TGCAGCGTTGAAGAGGGTCCGACCTATGGCTACACCTTC,CSVEEGPTYGYTF
NA,TRBV6-5,TRBJ1-2,TRBD1,TGTGCCAGCAGTTACGCGGCAGGGGGACTCTATGGCTACACCTTC,CASSYAAGGLYGYTF
NA,TRBV12-3/TRBV12-4,TRBJ1-4,NA,TGTGCCAGCACAAGGGGGGTCGATGAAAAACTGTTTTTT,CASTRGVDEKLFF
NA,TRBV30,TRBJ1-4,NA,TGTGCCTGGAGAGACCGGGGAACTAATGAAAAACTGTTTTTT,CAWRDRGTNEKLFF
medium-sized,TRBV13,TRBJ2-1,NA,TGTGCCAGCAGCTTCGGCGGGTCCTACAATGAGCAGTTCTTC,CASSFGGSYNEQFF
NA,TRBV12-3/TRBV12-4,TRBJ2-3,NA,TGTGCCAGCAGTCCCCTAGGAGTAGGTACGCAGTATTTT,CASSPLGVGTQYF
once,TRBV10-3,TRBJ2-5,TRBD2,TGTGCCATCAGTGAGGGACTAGCGGCGCAAGAGACCCAGTACTTC,CAISEGLAAQETQYF
NA,TRBV5-1,TRBJ1-1,NA,TGCGCCAGCAGCTTGGATGGGGGAATGAACACTGAAGCTTTCTTT,CASSLDGGMNTEAFF
NA,TRBV27,TRBJ1-1,NA,TGTGCCAGCAGTTGGACAGCTTTTACTGAAGCTTTCTTT,CASSWTAFTEAFF
once,TRBV6-2/TRBV6-3,TRBJ1-2,NA,TGTGCCAGCAGTTACAAAGAGACCTATGGCTACACCTTC,CASSYKETYGYTF
NA,TRBV28,TRBJ2-1,NA,TGTGCCAGCAGGACCGGAAGGAATGAGCAGTTCTTC,CASRTGRNEQFF
NA,TRBV7-3,TRBJ2-1,TRBD2,TGTGCCAGCAGCATAACTAGCGGGAGTTATGGTGAGCAGTTCTTC,CASSITSGSYGEQFF
NA,TRBV27,TRBJ2-7,TRBD2,TGTGCCAGCAGTCCCTCCGGTCTGAGTAGCGGGGGCTACGAGCAGTACTTC,CASSPSGLSSGGYEQYF
few,TRBV2,TRBJ2-7,TRBD1,TGTGCCAGCAGGGCGGCACAGGGGACCTACGAGCAGTACTTC,CASRAAQGTYEQYF
NA,TRBV28,TRBJ1-1,TRBD1,TGTGCCAGCAGTTTGACAGGGGGCGCGATTGAAGCTTTCTTT,CASSLTGGAIEAFF
NA,TRBV13,TRBJ2-1,NA,TGTGCCAGCAGCCGAGGTGGTTACAATGAGCAGTTCTTC,CASSRGGYNEQFF
NA,TRBV13,TRBJ2-1,TRBD2,TGTGCCAGCAGCAGGACGTCTAGCGGGGGATCCTACAATGAGCAGTTCTTC,CASSRTSSGGSYNEQFF
NA,TRBV30,TRBJ2-3,TRBD2,TGTGCCTGGAGTGTAACTAGCGGGAGGGTTACAGATACGCAGTATTTT,CAWSVTSGRVTDTQYF
NA,TRBV5-1,TRBJ2-6,NA,TGCGCCAGCAGCTTGGCCAATTTCGCTGGGGCCAACGTCCTGACTTTC,CASSLANFAGANVLTF
NA,TRBV4-3,TRBJ2-3,NA,TGCGCCAGCAGCCAAGTCGACAGAGGCACAGATACGCAGTATTTT,CASSQVDRGTDTQYF